A selection of T cell receptor beta chains follows, all from one sample in a study of blood T cell repertoires in COVID-19. Sequencing was performed with immunoSEQ multiplex PCR; in TCRdb, only in-frame clones are kept and a portion is missing. The sample contains roughly 150,000 clones, approximately 91% of which appear only once. Source material: peripheral blood. The receptors here all came from a man aged 18 to 30 with COVID-19, enrolled during active disease. CDR3s leave out the opening cysteine and the closing phenylalanine or tryptophan. Only part of the rows carry a size: once, few, many, or a class if the clone is expanded.

size	V	J	CDR3
-	TRBV11-2	TRBJ2-1	ASSLVHTHNEQF
-	TRBV19	TRBJ2-1	ASSILRLAENNEQF
once	TRBV5-6	TRBJ2-7	ASSLAAAGQY
-	TRBV30	TRBJ1-1	AWRSFDRLRTEAF
-	TRBV9	TRBJ2-3	ASSPGQGATDTQY
-	TRBV6-1	TRBJ2-7	ASSEAFRRGYEQY
once	TRBV5-1	TRBJ1-2	ASRCGWQGPSGYT
-	TRBV2	TRBJ1-1	ASTSGVGAF
once	TRBV7-9	TRBJ2-6	ASTSPTVPGANVLT
-	TRBV15	TRBJ1-5	ATSQPGSSNQPQH
-	TRBV2	TRBJ2-7	ASKLDRVDEQY
-	TRBV3-1/TRBV3-2	TRBJ2-1	ASSQIVKDFEQF
-	TRBV6-6	TRBJ2-5	ASSLVVGETQY
-	TRBV5-1	TRBJ2-1	ASSLEHSTDNEQF
-	TRBV28	TRBJ1-1	ASSLTGLNTEAF
-	TRBV6-2/TRBV6-3	TRBJ2-1	ASSYSLAGVVQF
-	TRBV28	TRBJ2-5	ASSTHLILRGPETQY
-	TRBV29-1	TRBJ1-1	SVESRGMNTEAF
-	TRBV5-1	TRBJ2-7	ASSSRQGASYEQY
-	TRBV5-1	TRBJ2-1	ASSLAVGNEQF
-	TRBV7-8	TRBJ1-2	ASSLGGQKPYGYT
-	TRBV7-8	TRBJ1-1	ASSPGQLSEAF
-	TRBV9	TRBJ2-1	ASSANIFRTTYNEQF
-	TRBV5-5	TRBJ1-3	ASSLALGQGSGNTIY
-	TRBV6-6	TRBJ1-1	ASSLGQGTEAF
-	TRBV5-4	TRBJ2-3	ASSWTGGPDTQY
-	TRBV6-5	TRBJ2-2	ASTLRRPNTGELF
-	TRBV7-9	TRBJ2-2	ASSPSSNTGELF
-	TRBV27	TRBJ1-4	ASSLRAGGFNEKLF
-	TRBV7-2	TRBJ1-2	ASRQKGFQGGYGYT
-	TRBV18	TRBJ1-1	ASSPGRARGTEAF
-	TRBV28	TRBJ1-3	ASSSGTGMIGNTIY
-	TRBV7-2	TRBJ2-7	ASSLTRVAYEQY
-	TRBV7-6	TRBJ2-6	ASSWGQARAGANVLT
-	TRBV12-3/TRBV12-4	TRBJ2-1	ASNPGQPNEQF
-	TRBV5-1	TRBJ1-5	ASSLGPGTGPRPQH
-	TRBV5-1	TRBJ2-7	ASSFTETGDGEQY
-	TRBV11-3	TRBJ2-7	ASSLGSGSYEQY
-	TRBV24-1	TRBJ2-1	ATNNAGGFEQF
-	TRBV29-1	TRBJ1-4	SARDRARGEKLL
-	TRBV28	TRBJ2-7	ASSSGIREQY
-	TRBV4-3	TRBJ2-1	ASSQVSGRYSYNEQF
few	TRBV19	TRBJ1-2	ASSIGRDYGYT
-	TRBV9	TRBJ1-3	ASSAGTGNTIY
-	TRBV7-2	TRBJ1-2	ASSLRGRGARDYGYT
-	TRBV12-3/TRBV12-4	TRBJ2-7	ASSLVGTYEQY
-	TRBV3-1/TRBV3-2	TRBJ2-2	ASSQARVGELF
-	TRBV19	TRBJ1-2	ASSVRTVNYGYT
-	TRBV28	TRBJ2-3	ASSFYNFDRGLTDTQY
-	TRBV7-2	TRBJ1-5	ASSLTGNNQPQH
many	TRBV6-2/TRBV6-3	TRBJ2-7	ASSAGIIYPFEQY
once	TRBV7-2	TRBJ2-7	ASSYGLAGEREQY
-	TRBV7-6	TRBJ2-3	ASRLEGRPNPTDTQY
-	TRBV28	TRBJ1-5	ASSPTGDQPQH
once	TRBV28	TRBJ2-1	ASSLGVGKRDEQF
once	TRBV6-2/TRBV6-3	TRBJ2-3	ASSPGLAGITDTQY
once	TRBV6-5	TRBJ2-2	ASSYGGIGELF
once	TRBV7-9	TRBJ2-6	ASTRPWTGTPRANVLT
once	TRBV6-2/TRBV6-3	TRBJ1-1	ASSYGDRGGSEAF